This T cell receptor beta chain emerged from a study of blood T cell repertoires in COVID-19. In the original processing: Cell counts per sample came from amplifying reference gene primers. TCRdb's table, derived via immunoSEQ multiplex PCR, lists solely in-frame clones and lacks some. The V and J calls and clone size are taken from that table; D and trimming were inferred from the DNA. The repertoire holds nearly 250,000 clones, with 85% as singletons. This CDR3 has 14 residues. The junction had 10 bases not matched to a gene; V was cut back by 4 bases and J by 8 bases. Germline V CDR1 and CDR2: SGHTA, FQGNSA.

Specimen: PBMCs or T cells enriched from blood (not recorded which). This chain links TRBV7-2 with TRBJ1-2; 7 bases are a match to TRBD1. The TCR originated in a woman between 45 and 65 years old with acute COVID-19. The CDR3 nucleotides are TGTGCCAGCAGCTCCACCGGGACAGAGATCGGCTACACCTTC. It encodes CASSSTGTEIGYTF.